This TCR beta chain was observed in a study of glioma-infiltrating T cells after dendritic cell vaccination. Time point in this sample: after dendritic cell vaccination, including at tumor progression/relapse. PBMC were collected before vaccination, two weeks after the third vaccination, and at progression. A note on this clone: Antigen unknown.

Germline values: CDR1 KGHSH, CDR2 LQKENI. There are 18 residues in the CDR3. The V and J ends lost 0 bases and 0 bases, in that order; junction bases with no gene match: 8. TCRB CDR3 was amplified from 2 ug genomic DNA or less. Sequencing was performed with immunoSEQ multiplex PCR; in TCRdb, only in-frame clones are kept and a portion is missing. The top ten hold under 14% of the sample, which has about 64,000 clones, approximately 86% seen once. Whole-study findings and limits: Higher pretreatment TIL content predicted longer progression-free time and survival.

The clonotype originates from a human donor with glioblastoma. The chain recombines TRBV18 with TRBJ2-3; 8 bases are a match to TRBD2. The specimen comprised blood, sampled after dendritic cell vaccination. In DNA, the CDR3 is TGTGCCAGCTCACCACCTATACAGCGGGGGTTGAGCACAGATACGCAGTATTTT. It yields the protein CASSPPIQRGLSTDTQYF.